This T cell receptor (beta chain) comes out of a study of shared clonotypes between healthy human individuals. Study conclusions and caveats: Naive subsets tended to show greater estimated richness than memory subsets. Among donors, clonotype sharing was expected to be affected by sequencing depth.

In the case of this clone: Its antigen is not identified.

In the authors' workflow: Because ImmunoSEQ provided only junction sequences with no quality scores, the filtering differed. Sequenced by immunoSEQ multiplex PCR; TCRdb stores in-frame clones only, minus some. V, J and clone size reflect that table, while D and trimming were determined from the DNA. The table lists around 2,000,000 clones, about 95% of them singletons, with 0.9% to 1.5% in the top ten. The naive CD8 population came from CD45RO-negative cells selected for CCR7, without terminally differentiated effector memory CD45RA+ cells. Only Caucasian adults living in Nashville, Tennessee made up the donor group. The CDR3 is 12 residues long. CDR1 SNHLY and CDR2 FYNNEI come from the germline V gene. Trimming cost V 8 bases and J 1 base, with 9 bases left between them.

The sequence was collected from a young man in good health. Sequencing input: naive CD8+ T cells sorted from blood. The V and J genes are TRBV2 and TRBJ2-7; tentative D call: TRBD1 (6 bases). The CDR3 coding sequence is TGTGCCAGCTACAGGGAATCCTACGAGCAGTACTTC. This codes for CASYRESYEQYF.